These 24 T cell receptor beta chains came from one sample sequenced in a study of blood T cell repertoires in COVID-19. TCRdb's copy holds only in-frame clones and misses some; the assay was immunoSEQ multiplex PCR. Of 240,000 or so clones in the sample, 80% to 85% were seen once. Input material: peripheral blood. The source is a woman aged 60-75 years with active or convalescent COVID-19.

The V and J genes are TRBV27 and TRBJ2-5; 8 bases line up with TRBD1. Germline lookup yields CDR1 MNHEY and CDR2 SMNVEV (reference sequence). With V trimmed by 5 bases and J by 1 base, 9 bases remained unmatched. The CDR3 is 16 residues long. CDR3 nucleotides: TGTGCCAGCAGTCCCCCAGGGGGCTGGTTCCAAGAGACCCAGTACTTC. This gives the protein CASSPPGGWFQETQYF.

This chain links TRBV7-8 with TRBJ1-2; D uncertain. The germline gives CDR1 SGHVS, CDR2 FQNEAQ. The CDR3 loop spans 15 amino acids. V was cut by 1 base and J by 5 bases, with 14 bases left in between. The CDR3 nucleotides are TGTGCCAGCAGCTTAGGTTTGCCGGAGCTGTATGGCTACACCTTC. It encodes CASSLGLPELYGYTF.

The chain recombines TRBV9 with TRBJ2-3, with 10 nucleotides matching TRBD2. The CDR3 is 15 residues long. V shed 4 bases, J shed 6 bases, and the junction held 8 bases outside the gene matches. Germline V gives CDR1 SGDLS, CDR2 YYNGEE. Here the CDR3 DNA reads TGTGCCAGCAGCCCCAGCGGGGGGGCCGCGGATACGCAGTATTTT. It encodes CASSPSGGAADTQYF.

J is TRBJ1-2 and V is TRBV5-1; TRBD1 agrees at 8 bases. Germline assignment: CDR1 SGHRS and CDR2 YFSETQ. This CDR3 spans 14 amino acids. V lost 4 bases to trimming and J lost 4 bases; unmatched junction nucleotides: 6. CDR3 bases: TGCGCCAGCAGCCCCGACAGGGGATTCTATGGCTACACCTTC. It encodes CASSPDRGFYGYTF.

V is TRBV23-1 and J is TRBJ2-7; D call uncertain. TRBV23-1 counts as an open reading frame of uncertain function. V lost 2 bases and J lost 0, with 11 bases in between. This CDR3 spans 15 amino acids. CDR3 sequence reads: CASSQRSKSSYEQYF. The CDR3, as DNA: TGCGCCAGCAGTCAAAGAAGTAAGAGCTCCTACGAGCAGTACTTC.

V usage is TRBV5-1 and J usage is TRBJ1-1; D unresolved. CDR3 size: 20 residues. The germline V and J ends were trimmed by 3 bases and 0 bases, with 27 bases remaining between them. Germline CDR1 SGHRS, CDR2 YFSETQ. As DNA, the CDR3 is TGCGCCAGCAGCTGGGAGAGGGCTCGGGGTCCCGGTCTCATGAACACTGAAGCTTTCTTT. This sequence encodes CASSWERARGPGLMNTEAFF.

This clone showed up just a few times. Other DNA sequences in the sample encode the same CDR3. This chain uses TRBV6-6 with TRBJ2-3, with D perhaps matching TRBD2 (5 bases). The CDR3 sequence is 15 residues long. Trimming left V 0 bases short and J 2 bases short, with 9 bases between. Per the germline V gene, CDR1 is MNHNY and CDR2 is SVGAGI (reference sequence). The CDR3 DNA is TGTGCCAGCAGTTACTCCCGGGGTAACACAGATACGCAGTATTTT. It translates to CASSYSRGNTDTQYF.

The chain combines TRBV5-6 with TRBJ1-6; TRBD1 is a possible D gene (5 bases). This CDR3 region has 16 residues. The germline V and J ends were trimmed by 4 bases and 4 bases, with 15 bases remaining between them. Germline V gene data show CDR1 as SGHDT and CDR2 as YYEEEE. The CDR3 here is CASSRDRGFYNSPLHF. CDR3 nucleotide sequence: TGTGCCAGCAGCCGTGATAGGGGATTTTATAATTCACCCCTCCACTTT. Full variable domain (missing parts from reference TRBV5-6 and TRBJ1-6): DAGVTQSPTHLIKTRGQQVTLRCSPKSGHDTVSWYQQALGQGPQFIFQYYEEEERQRGNFPDRFSGHQFPNYSSELNVNALLLGDSALYLCASSRDRGFYNSPLHFGNGTRLTVT.

The chain employs TRBV10-3 and TRBJ1-1; the D is unclear. V was pared by 5 bases and J by 0 bases, with 10 bases between. The CDR3 loop spans 14 amino acids. From germline, CDR1 is ENHRY and CDR2 SYGVKD. The CDR3 sequence: CAISWEGMNTEAFF. The CDR3 nucleotides read TGTGCCATCAGTTGGGAGGGTATGAACACTGAAGCTTTCTTT.

On this clone: At the DNA level, this CDR3 is encoded by other sequences in the same sample as well. The V call is TRBV7-8, the J call TRBJ1-2; the D is unclear. The V end lost 1 base, the J end lost 0 bases, and 3 bases lay between the germline ends. The CDR3 is 13 amino acids. The germline V gene encodes CDR1 SGHVS and CDR2 FQNEAQ. The CDR3 nucleotides are TGTGCCAGCAGCTTAGTTACTAACTATGGCTACACCTTC. It yields the protein CASSLVTNYGYTF.

The genes are TRBV30 and TRBJ2-7; 10 nucleotides line up with TRBD1. V shed 8 bases and J 3 bases; nucleotides not matched to a gene: 4. The germline CDR1 and CDR2 sequences are GTSNPN and SVGIG (reference sequence). This CDR3 is built from 12 residues. The chain's CDR3 is CAADRGDYEQYF. The CDR3 nucleotides read TGTGCCGCGGACAGGGGGGACTACGAGCAGTACTTC.

The sample holds one count of this clone. The chain is built from TRBV6-5 and TRBJ2-3; 7 bases fit TRBD1. With V trimmed by 2 bases and J by 2 bases, 7 bases remained unmatched. CDR1 and CDR2 (germline): MNHEY, SVGAGI. This CDR3 comprises 16 residues. CDR3 in DNA: TGTGCCAGCAGTTACCGTACAGGGGCCACCACAGATACGCAGTATTTT. This codes for CASSYRTGATTDTQYF.

The genes are TRBV2 and TRBJ1-6, with D tentatively TRBD1 (5 bases). Trimming took off 3 bases at V and 10 bases at J, with 19 bases between the two ends. CDR1 and CDR2 (germline): SNHLY, FYNNEI. This CDR3 spans 16 amino acids. The CDR3 sequence: CASSEAARQGWSPLHF. Written as DNA, the CDR3 is TGTGCCAGCAGTGAGGCGGCTCGGCAGGGTTGGTCACCCCTCCACTTT.

The chain couples TRBV11-2 to TRBJ1-1, with 9 bases lining up with TRBD1. The CDR3 is 14 amino acids. The germline V gene encodes CDR1 SGHAT and CDR2 FQNNGV. Germline trimming cut 5 bases from V and 10 bases from J; bases unmatched to any gene: 11. The CDR3 coding sequence is TGTGCCAGCAGCCAACAGGGGGCAACGGGGCGAGCTTTCTTT. Translated, it gives CASSQQGATGRAFF.

This sequence joins TRBV7-8 and TRBJ1-2; D remains unclear. The CDR3 length is 16 residues. Between the trimmed V and J ends, which lost 5 bases and 0 bases, there was a span of 16 bases. Germline assignment: CDR1 SGHVS and CDR2 FQNEAQ. This CDR3 reads CASSIPTTGSNYGYTF. CDR3 DNA sequence: TGTGCCAGCAGCATACCTACCACCGGGTCTAACTATGGCTACACCTTC. The whole variable domain, remainder taken from reference TRBV7-8 and TRBJ1-2, is GAGVSQSPRYKVAKRGQDVALRCDPISGHVSLFWYQQALGQGPEFLTYFQNEAQLDKSGLPSDRFFAERPEGSVSTLKIQRTQQEDSAVYLCASSIPTTGSNYGYTFGSGTRLTVV.

The chain carries TRBV7-2 and TRBJ1-4; D unresolved. The germline CDR1 and CDR2 sequences are SGHTA and FQGNSA. This CDR3 has 16 amino acids. Trimming stripped 5 bases from V and 6 bases from J, with 19 bases between. CDR3 loop: CASSPTRDPRHEKLFF. The CDR3 region has the DNA TGTGCCAGCAGCCCGACTCGAGATCCACGACATGAAAAACTGTTTTTT.

This clone turned up a few times. One junction end does not reproduce the germline sequence, and a read error may be involved. The gene calls are TRBV5-1 and TRBJ2-7; 8 nucleotides line up with TRBD2. This CDR3 spans 15 amino acids. The germline V gene has CDR1 SGHRS and CDR2 YFSETQ. The CDR3 DNA reads TGCGCCAGCACCTTGGGGCCTAGCGGGTCCTACGAGCAGTACTTC. Protein sequence: CASTLGPSGSYEQYF. The full variable domain, completed using reference TRBV5-1 and TRBJ2-7, is KAGVTQTPRYLIKTRGQQVTLSCSPISGHRSVSWYQQTPGQGLQFLFEYFSETQRNKGNFPGRFSGRQFSNSRSEMNVSTLELGDSALYLCASTLGPSGSYEQYFGPGTRLTVT.

The chain links TRBV7-6 to TRBJ1-1; possibly TRBD1 for D (5 bases). CDR1 is SGHVS and CDR2 is FNYEAQ in the germline V gene. Trimming cost V 1 base and J 1 base, with 10 bases left between them. The CDR3 is 15 amino acids. The CDR3 loop reads CASSLGTGKNTEAFF. In nucleotides, the CDR3 is TGTGCCAGCAGCTTAGGTACAGGCAAGAACACTGAAGCTTTCTTT.

V is TRBV14 and J is TRBJ1-2; perhaps TRBD1 as D (6 bases). CDR1 and CDR2 from the germline V gene are SGHDN and FVKESK. The CDR3 length is 18 residues. Between the trimmed V and J ends, which lost 4 bases and 4 bases, there was a span of 25 bases. The DNA of the CDR3 is TGTGCCAGCAGCCCCTTAGCCGGGACGACAGGAGAGCTCTATGGCTACACCTTC. Translating gives CASSPLAGTTGELYGYTF.

The rearrangement joins TRBV3-1 (or the pseudogene TRBV3-2) to TRBJ2-5, with D perhaps matching TRBD1 (5 bases). The germline CDR1 and CDR2 sequences are LGHDT and YNNKEL (reference sequence). The germline V and J ends were trimmed by 1 base and 5 bases, with 8 bases remaining between them. This CDR3 is 13 amino acids long. The CDR3 is CASSQVPGETQYF. The CDR3 DNA reads as TGTGCCAGCAGCCAAGTACCAGGGGAGACCCAGTACTTC.

The chain uses TRBV11-2 and TRBJ2-7; TRBD1 aligns across 10 bases. V was pared by 3 bases and J by 5 bases, with 7 bases of the junction left unmatched. Germline V gives CDR1 SGHAT, CDR2 FQNNGV. The CDR3 covers 15 residues. CDR3 protein: CASSLRDRGIHEQYF. DNA of the CDR3: TGTGCCAGCAGCTTGCGGGACAGGGGAATCCACGAGCAGTACTTC. The variable domain in full, with the rest retrieved from reference TRBV11-2 and TRBJ2-7, is EAGVAQSPRYKIIEKRQSVAFWCNPISGHATLYWYQQILGQGPKLLIQFQNNGVVDDSQLPKDRFSAERLKGVDSTLKIQPAKLEDSAVYLCASSLRDRGIHEQYFGPGTRLTVT.

CDR3 DNA: TGCGCCAGCAGTGGTGGTGGAGGTAGCGGGGGGCGCACAGATACGCAGTATTTT. This gives the protein CASSGGGGSGGRTDTQYF. The chain uses TRBV5-1 and TRBJ2-3; 10 positions agree with TRBD2. With V trimmed by 5 bases and J by 1 base, 13 bases remained unmatched. Germline V CDR1 and CDR2: SGHRS, YFSETQ. This CDR3 contains 18 residues.

The chain employs TRBV19 and TRBJ1-1; D not resolved. Between the trimmed V and J ends, which lost 3 bases and 0 bases, there was a span of 11 bases. Germline V gene data show CDR1 as LNHDA and CDR2 as SQIVND (reference sequence). The CDR3 has 15 residues. Here the CDR3 reads CASSMGGRLNTEAFF. CDR3 bases: TGTGCCAGTAGTATGGGCGGGCGGTTGAACACTGAAGCTTTCTTT.

The chain has TRBV3-1 (or the pseudogene TRBV3-2) and TRBJ2-5, with TRBD2 identical over 7 bases. The CDR3 loop spans 15 amino acids. Germline trimming cut 1 base from V and 2 bases from J; bases unmatched to any gene: 4. Germline V gene sequence: CDR1 LGHDT, CDR2 YNNKEL (reference sequence). The CDR3 DNA sequence: TGTGCCAGCAGCCAAGCGCTAGCGGTACAAGAGACCCAGTACTTC. Protein product: CASSQALAVQETQYF.